The entry below gives a single T cell receptor beta chain sequence along with its context. For CDR3 and TCR beta VDJ profiling, genomic DNA was the template used. Each CDR3 protein is one row after TCRdb ran MiXCR on the reads. The sample lists under 350,000 distinct CDR3 sequences, approximately 57% occurring once. Trimming removed 5 bases from V and 1 base from J; junction bases left unmatched: 6. The CDR3 is 16 residues long. CDR1 and CDR2 (germline): SGHNT, YYREEE (reference sequence). Patients chosen for sequencing had CD8+CD57+ cells that had expanded, as shown by flow cytometry. The data originate from a study of CD8+CD57+ T cells in acquired aplastic anemia.

Sequencing used sorted CD4+, CD8+, or CD8+CD57+ T cells (not recorded which) from PBMCs. V and J are TRBV5-4 and TRBJ2-6; TRBD1 aligns across 7 bases. This TCR derives from a human donor with aplastic anemia. CDR3 amino acids: CASRSNRGSGANVLTF. The CDR3 coding sequence is TGTGCCAGCAGAAGCAACAGGGGATCTGGGGCCAACGTCCTGACTTTC.